This entry lists 5 T cell receptor beta chains sequenced from one sample in a study of cytomegalovirus exposure and HLA in healthy donors. The study ran its PCR with 60 Vbeta and 13 Jbeta primers. The method was immunoSEQ multiplex PCR; TCRdb's version includes in-frame clones alone and lacks a portion of them. The sample records approximately 120,000 clones, 75% to 80% being singletons. The sample was PBMCs. These receptors originate from a man aged 35 to 55 in good health and CMV-seronegative.

The chain carries TRBV6-5 and TRBJ1-1, with no clear D. Trimming removed 6 bases at V and 6 bases at J, with 14 bases between. The CDR3 has 13 residues. CDR1 is MNHEY, CDR2 SVGAGI, per germline. CDR3 loop: CASSLTDPAEAFF. DNA of the CDR3: TGTGCCAGCAGCCTAACAGACCCCGCTGAAGCTTTCTTT.

This chain uses TRBV28 with TRBJ1-1; 10 nucleotides line up with TRBD1. The ends lost 6 bases at V and 4 bases at J; junction bases unmatched: 11. Per germline, CDR1 MDHEN and CDR2 SYDVKM. The CDR3 consists of 16 residues. The CDR3 bases are TGTGCCAGCAGGAATCCGGGACAGGGGAGGGGCACTGAAGCTTTCTTT. Protein product: CASRNPGQGRGTEAFF.

The V gene is TRBV29-1, the J gene TRBJ1-1; D is ambiguous. Trimming took off 4 bases at V and 0 bases at J, with 3 bases between the two ends. Germline assignment: CDR1 SQVTM and CDR2 ANQGSEA. The CDR3 has 11 residues. The CDR3 region is CSVVVNTEAFF. The CDR3 DNA reads as TGCAGCGTTGTCGTGAACACTGAAGCTTTCTTT. The variable domain in full, completed from reference TRBV29-1 and TRBJ1-1, reads SAVISQKPSRDICQRGTSLTIQCQVDSQVTMMFWYRQQPGQSLTLIATANQGSEATYESGFVIDKFPISRPNLTFSTLTVSNMSPEDSSIYLCSVVVNTEAFFGQGTRLTVV.

The chain is built from TRBV7-2 and TRBJ1-2; 9 bases align to TRBD1. V trimming: 5 bases; J trimming: 5 bases; junction bases outside the gene matches: 9. Germline CDR1 and CDR2: SGHTA and FQGNSA. This CDR3 is built from 15 residues. CDR3 DNA: TGTGCCAGCAGCAACCCGGGGACAGGGTGGTATGGCTACACCTTC. It is translated as CASSNPGTGWYGYTF.

The chain couples TRBV5-6 to TRBJ1-5; TRBD1 is a possible D gene (5 bases). The ends were cut back, 5 bases at V and 0 bases at J, with 18 bases in the middle. Germline-derived CDR1 and CDR2 are SGHDT and YYEEEE. The CDR3 runs 17 residues. The CDR3 sequence: CASSPAGLHDSNQPQHF. Here the CDR3 DNA reads TGTGCCAGCAGTCCAGCGGGGCTTCACGATAGCAATCAGCCCCAGCATTTT.